This TCR beta chain was found in a study of blood T cell repertoires in COVID-19. V lost 6 bases, J lost 4 bases, and 15 bases lay in between. The length of the CDR3 is 14 residues. Germline loops: CDR1 MNHEY, CDR2 SVGAGI. Clones were read by immunoSEQ multiplex PCR, and TCRdb kept only the in-frame ones, dropping some. The sample has 140,000 to 150,000 clones; 80% to 90% are singletons. The chain has TRBV6-5 and TRBJ1-2; maybe TRBD1 (6 bases). Sequenced sample: peripheral blood. The clonotype comes from a man aged 60-69 years with active or convalescent COVID-19. This CDR3 reads CASRGHRWGYGYTF. As DNA, the CDR3 is TGTGCCAGCAGGGGACATCGGTGGGGCTATGGCTACACCTTC.